This T cell receptor beta chain appears in the sequencing data of a study of shared clonotypes between healthy human individuals. At least ten counts were recorded for this clone. Nashville, Tennessee was home to all donors, each a Caucasian adult. The CDR3 extends over 10 amino acids. TCRdb keeps only in-frame clones here, not all; method: immunoSEQ multiplex PCR. The sample carries roughly 500,000 clones, 70% to 80% recorded once. V usage is TRBV21-1 and J usage is TRBJ1-2; the DNA was not used to check the table's D call, TRBD1. TRBV21-1 is deemed a pseudogene. Sample: PBMCs. This clonotype was obtained from a woman between 35 and 50 years old in good health. Some clones in this sample may be carry-over from other donors' samples. The CDR3 spells CASSKQGYTF. The DNA of the CDR3 is TGTGCCAGCAGCAAACAGGGCTACACCTTC.